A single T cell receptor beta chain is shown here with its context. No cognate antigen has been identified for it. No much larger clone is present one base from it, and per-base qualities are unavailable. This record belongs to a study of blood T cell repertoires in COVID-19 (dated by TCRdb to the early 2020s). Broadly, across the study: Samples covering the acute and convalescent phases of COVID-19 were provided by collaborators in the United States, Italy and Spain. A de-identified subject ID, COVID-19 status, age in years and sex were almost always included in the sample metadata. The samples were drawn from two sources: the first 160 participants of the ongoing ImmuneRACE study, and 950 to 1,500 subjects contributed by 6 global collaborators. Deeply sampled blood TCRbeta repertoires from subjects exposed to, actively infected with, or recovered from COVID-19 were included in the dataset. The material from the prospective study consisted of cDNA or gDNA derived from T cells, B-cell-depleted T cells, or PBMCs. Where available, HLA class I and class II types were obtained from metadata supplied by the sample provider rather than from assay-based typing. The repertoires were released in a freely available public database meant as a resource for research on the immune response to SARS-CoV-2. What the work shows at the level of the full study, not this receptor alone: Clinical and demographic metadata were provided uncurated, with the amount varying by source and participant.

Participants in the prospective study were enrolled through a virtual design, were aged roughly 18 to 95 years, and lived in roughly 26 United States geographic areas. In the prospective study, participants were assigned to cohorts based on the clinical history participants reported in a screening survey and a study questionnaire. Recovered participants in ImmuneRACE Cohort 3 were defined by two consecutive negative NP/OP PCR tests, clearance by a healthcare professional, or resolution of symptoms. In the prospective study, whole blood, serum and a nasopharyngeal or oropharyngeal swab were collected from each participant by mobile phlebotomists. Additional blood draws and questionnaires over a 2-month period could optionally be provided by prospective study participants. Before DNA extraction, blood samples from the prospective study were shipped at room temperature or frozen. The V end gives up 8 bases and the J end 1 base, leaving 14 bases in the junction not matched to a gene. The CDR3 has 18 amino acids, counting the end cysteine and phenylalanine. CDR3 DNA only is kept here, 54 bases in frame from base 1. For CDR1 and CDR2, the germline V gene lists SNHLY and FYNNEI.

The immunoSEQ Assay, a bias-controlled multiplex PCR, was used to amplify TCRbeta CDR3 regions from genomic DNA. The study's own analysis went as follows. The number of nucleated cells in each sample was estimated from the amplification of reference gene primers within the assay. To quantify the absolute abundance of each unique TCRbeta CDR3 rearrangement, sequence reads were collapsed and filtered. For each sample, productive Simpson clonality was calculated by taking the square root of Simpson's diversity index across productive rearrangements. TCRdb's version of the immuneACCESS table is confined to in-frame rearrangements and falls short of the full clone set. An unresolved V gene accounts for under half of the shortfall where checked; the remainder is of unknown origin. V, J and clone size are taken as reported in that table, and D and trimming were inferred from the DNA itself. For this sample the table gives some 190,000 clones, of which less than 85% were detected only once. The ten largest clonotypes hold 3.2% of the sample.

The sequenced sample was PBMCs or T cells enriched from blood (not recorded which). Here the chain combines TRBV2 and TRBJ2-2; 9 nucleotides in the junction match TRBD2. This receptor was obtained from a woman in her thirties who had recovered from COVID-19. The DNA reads TGTGCCAGCGAACCAAATAGGGCGACTAGCGGGAACACCGGGGAGCTGTTTTTT. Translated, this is CASEPNRATSGNTGELFF.